A single sample gave rise to the 5 T cell receptor beta chains below, sequenced in a study of blood T cells in healthy people across ages. Primed by a sample-barcoded 5' primer and a J-beta primer mix, a second PCR proceeded for about 6 to 11 cycles. TCRdb passed the 5' RACE reads through MiXCR, listing each CDR3 protein once. The data show over a million distinct CDR3 sequences, about 40% seen once. The source material was blood. The receptors derive from a woman under 30 in good health.

The V and J genes are TRBV30 and TRBJ2-1; D is ambiguous. This CDR3 has 10 amino acids. Germline V lookup: CDR1 GTSNPN, CDR2 SVGIG (reference sequence). Trimming shortened V by 8 bases and J by 5 bases, and 7 bases separated the two germline ends. The CDR3 loop is CAGNNNEQFF. CDR3 sequence (DNA): TGTGCCGGCAACAACAATGAGCAGTTCTTC.

This clonotype was counted between two and nine times. The chain recombines TRBV12-3 or TRBV12-4 with TRBJ1-4, with TRBD1 matching over 12 bases. The CDR3 is made up of 15 amino acids. The ends lost 6 bases at V and 8 bases at J; junction bases unmatched: 7. CDR3 protein: CASRRGQGAIEKLFF. In DNA, the CDR3 is TGTGCCAGCAGAAGGGGACAGGGGGCAATAGAAAAACTGTTTTTT.

The rearrangement joins TRBV28 to TRBJ2-1; perhaps D is TRBD1 or TRBD2 (5 bases each). The DNA end lines up better with TRBJ2-7; the J call may be wrong. The V gene's germline CDR1 is MDHEN and CDR2 SYDVKM. CDR3 length: 16 amino acids. As DNA, the CDR3 is TGTGCCAGCAGTTCGGCCGGGACCGAAGGCTACAATGAGCAGTACTTC. Translation gives CASSSAGTEGYNEQYF.

This clonotype was counted once. This sequence joins TRBV5-1 and TRBJ1-2; 10 bases are a match to TRBD1. Germline V gives CDR1 SGHRS, CDR2 YFSETQ. The ends lost 4 bases at V and 10 bases at J; junction bases unmatched: 7. The CDR3 has 13 amino acids. DNA of the CDR3: TGCGCCAGCAGCCCCGGACAGGGGGGGGACTACACCTTC. This translates into CASSPGQGGDYTF.

The chain employs TRBV5-1 and TRBJ2-1; D is perhaps TRBD1 or TRBD2 (5 bases each). The J call is doubtful: the DNA matches TRBJ2-7 better. Per germline, CDR1 SGHRS and CDR2 YFSETQ. The CDR3 is 16 amino acids. The CDR3 reads CASSLWLGVGYNEQYF. The CDR3 region has the DNA TGCGCCAGCAGCTTGTGGTTGGGGGTAGGCTACAATGAGCAGTACTTC.